The source of this T cell receptor beta chain is a study of T cell responses to AZD1222 COVID-19 vaccine. Overall study results and limits: Two AZD1222 administrations were followed by greater Spike-specific TCR breadth and depth. Dominant at 160-218 and 743-854, vaccine-associated CD4 TCRs also spanned spike. Donors skewed white British and female; clonal diversity was possibly underestimated.

Trimming removed 3 bases from V and 5 bases from J; junction bases left unmatched: 0. CDR3 size: 12 residues. Concerning this clone itself: Its antigen is not identified.

Method: immunoSEQ multiplex PCR; TCRdb's copy keeps in-frame clones and lacks some. The sample shows 120,000 or so clones, 90% to 95% of them seen only once. This TCR was recovered from an adult in good health. This chain connects TRBV12-3 or TRBV12-4 to TRBJ2-5; 7 bases match TRBD2. The material sequenced was peripheral blood, taken on day 0 of AZD1222 vaccination. The CDR3 DNA sequence: TGTGCCAGCAGTTTTAGCGGGGAGACCCAGTACTTC. Translating it yields CASSFSGETQYF.